This T cell receptor beta chain was obtained from a study of cytomegalovirus exposure and HLA in healthy donors. The PCR had 60 Vbeta and 13 Jbeta primers. Only in-frame clones appear in the TCRdb table, and some are missing; sequencing was by immunoSEQ multiplex PCR. This sample has 140,000 to 150,000 clones, with around 75% found just once. As for this clone: The antigen remains undetermined.

The study, taken as a whole, reports: In an earlier analysis, most TCR beta V segments were productive about 87% or about 30% of the time. When analyzed later, the rates of TCR association showed variation by HLA locus, with DRB1 the most and HLA-C the fewest.

The sequence derives from a man between 25 and 39 years old in good health and CMV-seronegative. Sequenced material: PBMCs.

Written as DNA, the CDR3 is TGCGCCAGCAGCCCCACTACAGGGATTGACACCGGGGAGCTGTTTTTT. Translation gives CASSPTTGIDTGELFF. This rearrangement joins TRBV5-1 to TRBJ2-2; weak D call: TRBD1 (6 bases). Germline V CDR1 and CDR2: SGHRS, YFSETQ. Trimming shortened V by 4 bases and J by 3 bases, and 16 bases separated the two germline ends. CDR3 length equals 16 residues.